These T cell receptor beta chains were read from a single sample in a study of early stage breast cancer tumors. TCRdb's copy holds only in-frame clones and misses some; the assay was immunoSEQ multiplex PCR. The repertoire holds approximately 9,500 clones, with 66% as singletons. Sequencing was performed on breast tumor tissue. Source of these receptors: a person in their fifties or sixties with breast cancer. The CDR3 runs from the conserved cysteine through the conserved F or W. D genes are given only for firm matches. Expanded clones are given a class, and other clones once, few, many or no size at all.

D gene: TRBD2; clone size: .; J gene: TRBJ2-2; V gene: TRBV25-1; CDR3 DNA: TGTGCCAGCAGTACACTAGCGGGGGGGATCGGGGAGCTGTTTTTT; CDR3 protein: CASSTLAGGIGELFF
D gene: TRBD2; clone size: .; J gene: TRBJ2-2; V gene: TRBV6-5; CDR3 DNA: TGTGCCAGCAGGCCCCGGGGGGGCCAGCGCGGGGAGCTGTTTTTT; CDR3 protein: CASRPRGGQRGELFF
D gene: .; clone size: once; J gene: TRBJ2-7; V gene: TRBV28; CDR3 DNA: TGTGCCAGCAGTCTTAACCCGACAGAGCAGTACTTC; CDR3 protein: CASSLNPTEQYF
D gene: TRBD2; clone size: .; J gene: TRBJ2-5; V gene: TRBV19; CDR3 DNA: TGTGCCAGTAGTAGGCGGACTAGTCTCGGGGAGACCCAGTACTTC; CDR3 protein: CASSRRTSLGETQYF
D gene: .; clone size: .; J gene: TRBJ2-2; V gene: TRBV15; CDR3 DNA: TGTGCCACCAGCCGGAGGGGGCTGGGTACCGGGGAGCTGTTTTTT; CDR3 protein: CATSRRGLGTGELFF
D gene: TRBD2; clone size: .; J gene: TRBJ2-3; V gene: TRBV4-1; CDR3 DNA: TGCGCCAGCAGCCCCATAAGGCCCCTAGCGGGAGCCCGCACAGATACGCAGTATTTT; CDR3 protein: CASSPIRPLAGARTDTQYF
D gene: .; clone size: .; J gene: TRBJ1-4; V gene: TRBV18; CDR3 DNA: TGTGCCAGCTCACCACCACAAACAGCAGATGAAAAACTGTTTTTT; CDR3 protein: CASSPPQTADEKLFF
D gene: .; clone size: .; J gene: TRBJ1-2; V gene: TRBV27; CDR3 DNA: TGTGCCAGCAGTTTACAGGGGAACTATGGCTACACCTTC; CDR3 protein: CASSLQGNYGYTF
D gene: TRBD2; clone size: few; J gene: TRBJ2-3; V gene: TRBV5-1; CDR3 DNA: TGCGCCAGCAGTACCCTAGCGGGAGCCCCAGATACGCAGTATTTT; CDR3 protein: CASSTLAGAPDTQYF
D gene: .; clone size: few; J gene: TRBJ1-1; V gene: TRBV18; CDR3 DNA: TGTGCCAGCTCACCGGACGGCTACACTGAAGCTTTCTTT; CDR3 protein: CASSPDGYTEAFF
D gene: .; clone size: .; J gene: TRBJ1-2; V gene: TRBV30; CDR3 DNA: TGTGCCTGGAGTCCGGTGGGGCTGGGGAATGGCTACACCTTC; CDR3 protein: CAWSPVGLGNGYTF
D gene: TRBD1; clone size: .; J gene: TRBJ2-1; V gene: TRBV10-3; CDR3 DNA: TGTGCCATACGACAGGGGGCGGCCGGCGTGCAGTTCTTC; CDR3 protein: CAIRQGAAGVQFF
D gene: .; clone size: .; J gene: TRBJ2-3; V gene: TRBV18; CDR3 DNA: TGTGCCAGCTCACCAGGCGATACGCAGTATTTT; CDR3 protein: CASSPGDTQYF
D gene: TRBD1; clone size: .; J gene: TRBJ2-7; V gene: TRBV14; CDR3 DNA: TGTGCCAGCAGCCAAGATCTTGGGGGACAGGGAGGGTCCTACGAGCAGTACTTC; CDR3 protein: CASSQDLGGQGGSYEQYF
D gene: TRBD2; clone size: once; J gene: TRBJ2-5; V gene: TRBV18; CDR3 DNA: TGTGCCAGCTCACCAAGGAGCGGGAGCCAAGAGACCCAGTACTTC; CDR3 protein: CASSPRSGSQETQYF
D gene: .; clone size: few; J gene: TRBJ2-5; V gene: TRBV27; CDR3 DNA: TGTGCCAGCGGACAACCTCGGGAGACCCAGTACTTC; CDR3 protein: CASGQPRETQYF
D gene: TRBD2; clone size: .; J gene: TRBJ2-1; V gene: TRBV13; CDR3 DNA: TGTGCCAGCAGCTTACCTAGCGGGAGGTACAATGAGCAGTTCTTC; CDR3 protein: CASSLPSGRYNEQFF